This record concerns one T cell receptor (beta chain) sequence. Its antigen is unknown. The entry originates in a study of CD8+CD57+ T cells in acquired aplastic anemia. Whole-study findings and limits: About 30 was the count of CD8+ CDR3 sequences that patients shared with controls.

The CDR3 contains 16 residues. V shed 3 bases, J shed 11 bases, and the junction held 12 bases outside the gene matches. The germline V gene encodes CDR1 SGHRS and CDR2 YFSETQ. Those patients picked for sequencing had displayed CD8+CD57+ cell expansion on flow cytometry. Every patient had severe acquired aplastic anemia. The template used for profiling TCR beta VDJ and CDR3 was genomic DNA. Using its own MiXCR run on the reads, TCRdb lists one record per CDR3 protein. Altogether roughly 160,000 distinct CDR3 sequences are present, around 48% being singletons, with the ten largest covering approximately 2.9%.

The clonotype originates from a human donor with aplastic anemia. Specimen: sorted CD4+, CD8+, or CD8+CD57+ T cells (not recorded which) from PBMCs. This chain joins TRBV5-1 and TRBJ1-6, with 9 bases fitting TRBD1. The CDR3: CASSSAPGQGITPLHF. The CDR3 DNA sequence: TGCGCCAGCAGCTCAGCACCGGGACAGGGAATCACACCCCTCCACTTT.